Shown below are 11 T cell receptor beta chains from a single sample sequenced in a study of cytomegalovirus exposure and HLA in healthy donors. The PCR ran on 60 Vbeta and 13 Jbeta primers. Method: immunoSEQ multiplex PCR; TCRdb's copy keeps in-frame clones and lacks some. The table records 90,000 to 150,000 clones, over 60% of them present only once. The source material was PBMCs. Receptors were obtained from a woman in her thirties in good health and CMV-seropositive.

This chain connects TRBV7-6 to TRBJ1-1; D is unresolved. V shed 5 bases and J shed 1 base, with 11 bases lying between them. This CDR3 has 14 residues. Germline-derived CDR1 and CDR2 are SGHVS and FNYEAQ. CDR3 nucleotide sequence: TGTGCCAGCAGCCTCATGAGACAGAACACTGAAGCTTTCTTT. It yields the protein CASSLMRQNTEAFF.

This clone was counted a few times. J is TRBJ1-3 and V is TRBV6-1; D gene unclear. The V end was cut by 2 bases, the J end by 2 bases, with 7 bases between. The germline CDR1 and CDR2 sequences are MNHNS and SASEGT. CDR3 length equals 14 residues. The CDR3 DNA sequence: TGTGCCAGCAGTGAACGGCGGACTGGAAACACCATATATTTT. This gives the protein CASSERRTGNTIYF.

The J gene is TRBJ2-1, the V gene TRBV4-3, with a possible D match to TRBD2 (5 bases). From germline, CDR1 is LGHNA and CDR2 YSLEER. V was shortened by 0 bases and J by 6 bases, with 12 bases between the two germline ends. The CDR3 consists of 15 residues. Written as DNA, the CDR3 is TGCGCCAGCAGCCAAGATGCGCCAGGAGGCAATGAGCAGTTCTTC. Translation: CASSQDAPGGNEQFF.

The chain has TRBV30 and TRBJ2-5; the match to TRBD1 covers 9 bases. The ends lost 5 bases at V and 11 bases at J; junction bases unmatched: 12. Germline assignment: CDR1 GTSNPN and CDR2 SVGIG (reference sequence). The CDR3 extends over 13 amino acids. Here the CDR3 reads CAWDRDRVWEQYF. CDR3 bases: TGTGCCTGGGACCGGGACAGGGTATGGGAGCAGTACTTC.

CDR3 nucleotide sequence: TGCGCCAGCAGCCAAGATACGAGGACAGGGGTTCCAACACCCCTCCACTTT. As protein: CASSQDTRTGVPTPLHF. This chain connects TRBV4-3 to TRBJ1-6, with 9 bases matching TRBD1. Germline loops: CDR1 LGHNA, CDR2 YSLEER. V shed 0 bases, J shed 11 bases, and the junction held 11 bases outside the gene matches. This CDR3 is 17 amino acids long.

This rearrangement joins TRBV28 to TRBJ2-3, with 7 bases lining up with TRBD2. V lost 5 bases, J lost 2 bases, and 10 bases stayed unmatched. CDR1 and CDR2 from the germline V gene are MDHEN and SYDVKM. The CDR3 loop spans 16 amino acids. The CDR3, as DNA: TGTGCCAGCAGTCCAGCGGGATCACTACTCACAGATACGCAGTATTTT. Translated, it gives CASSPAGSLLTDTQYF.

This clone was picked up a small number of times. The gene calls are TRBV2 and TRBJ2-1; 10 bases are shared with TRBD1. Losses at the gene ends were 3 bases for V and 8 bases for J; bases not matched to a gene: 4. CDR1 SNHLY and CDR2 FYNNEI come from the germline V gene. This CDR3 has 14 residues. The DNA for the CDR3 is TGTGCCAGCAGTGATGATGGGACAGGGGATGAGCAGTTCTTC. Amino acids: CASSDDGTGDEQFF.

V and J are TRBV6-4 and TRBJ2-3; perhaps TRBD1 as D (5 bases). The CDR3 spans 14 residues. V was trimmed by 2 bases and J by 2 bases, leaving 8 bases between them. Germline V CDR1 and CDR2: MRHNA, SNTAGT. The CDR3 region has the DNA TGTGCCAGCAGTGACAGGGGCAACACAGATACGCAGTATTTT. It is translated as CASSDRGNTDTQYF.

The chain is built from TRBV2 and TRBJ1-1; 8 nucleotides align to TRBD1. Trimming took 6 bases from V and 4 from J; bases not matched to a gene: 10. Germline-derived CDR1 and CDR2 are SNHLY and FYNNEI. CDR3 length equals 15 residues. The CDR3 nucleotides are TGTGCCAGCAGAAACCCCGGACAGGGCGGCACTGAAGCTTTCTTT. Its protein product is CASRNPGQGGTEAFF.

This rearrangement joins TRBV7-2 to TRBJ2-7; 7 positions match TRBD1. Looked up from germline, CDR1 is SGHTA and CDR2 is FQGNSA. V was clipped by 1 base and J by 3 bases; unmatched bases: 3. The CDR3 runs 14 residues. The CDR3 sequence: CASSLDRGNYEQYF. Written as DNA, the CDR3 is TGTGCCAGCAGCTTAGACAGGGGAAACTACGAGCAGTACTTC.

In its sample, this clone was seen a few times. This sequence joins TRBV27 and TRBJ1-2; no clear D gene. CDR3 size: 15 residues. The V gene lost 3 bases and the J gene lost 8 bases, with 19 bases spanning the gap. Germline loops: CDR1 MNHEY, CDR2 SMNVEV (reference sequence). DNA for the CDR3: TGTGCCAGCAGTTTCGACACAACTATGGCTAGCGGCTACACCTTC. Its protein product is CASSFDTTMASGYTF.